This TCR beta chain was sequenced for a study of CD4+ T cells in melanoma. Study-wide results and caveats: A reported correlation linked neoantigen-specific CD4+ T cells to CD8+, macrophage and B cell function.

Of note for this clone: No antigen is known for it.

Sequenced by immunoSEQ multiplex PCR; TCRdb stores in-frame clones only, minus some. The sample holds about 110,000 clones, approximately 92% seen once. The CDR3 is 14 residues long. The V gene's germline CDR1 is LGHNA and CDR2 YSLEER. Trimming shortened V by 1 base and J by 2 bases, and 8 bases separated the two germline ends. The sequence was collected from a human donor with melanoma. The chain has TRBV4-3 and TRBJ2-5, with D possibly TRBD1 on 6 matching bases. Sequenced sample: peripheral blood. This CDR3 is CASSQGTVQETQYF. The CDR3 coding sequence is TGCGCCAGCAGCCAAGGGACAGTTCAAGAGACCCAGTACTTC.